These 10 T cell receptor beta chains came from one sample sequenced in a study of T cell changes during pregnancy in multiple sclerosis. The protocol was immunoSEQ multiplex PCR, while the TCRdb copy is restricted to in-frame clones and leaves out a portion. The table includes around 40,000 clones, about nine tenths detected once. Source: CD4+ T cells from peripheral blood mononuclear cells, taken in the first trimester of pregnancy. The receptors were sampled from a female donor in good health, enrolled as a control in a pregnancy study.

The J gene is TRBJ2-1, the V gene TRBV5-1; 7 positions match TRBD2. The germline V gene has CDR1 SGHRS and CDR2 YFSETQ. This CDR3 is built from 14 residues. Losses at the gene ends were 7 bases for V and 5 bases for J; bases not matched to a gene: 9. CDR3 bases: TGCGCCAGCGGGAGGGGCCTAGCGGACAATGAGCAGTTCTTC. This codes for CASGRGLADNEQFF.

The rearrangement joins TRBV9 to TRBJ2-2; TRBD2 aligns across 9 bases. V gave up 0 bases and J gave up 1 base; unmatched junction bases: 1. CDR3 length equals 16 residues. Germline V gene lookup returns CDR1 SGDLS and CDR2 YYNGEE. The CDR3 nucleotides read TGTGCCAGCAGCGTAGATAGCGGGGGGAACACCGGGGAGCTGTTTTTT. It specifies CASSVDSGGNTGELFF.

The chain joins TRBV29-1 to TRBJ1-1; D perhaps matches TRBD1 (5 bases). The CDR3 is 12 amino acids. Trimming stripped 7 bases from V and 1 base from J, with 10 bases between. Germline loops: CDR1 SQVTM, CDR2 ANQGSEA. The CDR3 nucleotides read TGCAGCGCCGGCAGGGAGAACACTGAAGCTTTCTTT. As protein: CSAGRENTEAFF.

The chain carries TRBV18 and TRBJ1-5, with D perhaps matching TRBD1 (6 bases). This CDR3 is built from 15 residues. CDR1 and CDR2 from the germline V gene are KGHSH and LQKENI. Trimming removed 5 bases from V and 0 bases from J, with 11 bases in between. The CDR3 loop is CASSSRQDSNQPQHF. The CDR3 nucleotides read TGTGCCAGCTCATCTCGACAGGATAGCAATCAGCCCCAGCATTTT.

This clone was seen only once. The chain links TRBV10-3 to TRBJ2-2, with TRBD2 as a possible D gene (5 bases). This CDR3 is built from 15 residues. V was pared by 4 bases and J by 6 bases, with 15 bases between. The germline V gene has CDR1 ENHRY and CDR2 SYGVKD. In DNA, the CDR3 is TGTGCCATCAGTGTTGACGGACTCGGGTCCGGGGAGCTGTTTTTT. Its protein product is CAISVDGLGSGELFF.

The chain combines TRBV6-5 with TRBJ2-1; TRBD1 might be the D (6 bases). CDR1 and CDR2 from the germline V gene are MNHEY and SVGAGI. V was clipped by 0 bases and J by 2 bases, with 8 bases between them. The CDR3 extends over 15 amino acids. The CDR3 DNA sequence: TGTGCCAGCAGTTACTCGGGACAAACCTACAATGAGCAGTTCTTC. It specifies CASSYSGQTYNEQFF.

This clone has more than one count but fewer than ten. This rearrangement joins TRBV30 to TRBJ2-3; TRBD1 matches 10 bases. The germline CDR1 and CDR2 sequences are GTSNPN and SVGIG (reference sequence). The length of the CDR3 is 17 residues. The V gene end was trimmed by 2 bases and the J gene end by 4 bases; junction bases not matched to a gene: 12. CDR3 amino acids: CAWSPRDRGLRPDTQYF. Here the CDR3 DNA reads TGTGCCTGGAGTCCCCGAGACAGGGGGCTTCGGCCAGATACGCAGTATTTT.

The chain combines TRBV18 with TRBJ1-3; maybe TRBD1 (6 bases). The CDR3 runs 15 residues. From germline, CDR1 is KGHSH and CDR2 LQKENI. V lost 5 bases and J lost 0, with 11 bases in between. The CDR3 coding sequence is TGTGCCAGCTCAAATCAGGGGAGCTCTGGAAACACCATATATTTT. The encoded protein is CASSNQGSSGNTIYF.

V gene TRBV5-6 combines with J gene TRBJ2-1, with 10 bases aligning to TRBD1. Germline V gene data show CDR1 as SGHDT and CDR2 as YYEEEE. This CDR3 region has 13 residues. V shed 5 bases, J shed 6 bases, and the junction held 2 bases outside the gene matches. In DNA, the CDR3 is TGTGCCAGCAGTAGGGACAGGGGCAATGAGCAGTTCTTC. This codes for CASSRDRGNEQFF. Based on the CDR3 plus reference TRBV5-6 and TRBJ2-1, the full variable domain is DAGVTQSPTHLIKTRGQQVTLRCSPKSGHDTVSWYQQALGQGPQFIFQYYEEEERQRGNFPDRFSGHQFPNYSSELNVNALLLGDSALYLCASSRDRGNEQFFGPGTRLTVL.

This chain connects TRBV7-2 to TRBJ2-7; 7 nucleotides agree with TRBD1. With V trimmed by 3 bases and J by 4 bases, 9 bases remained unmatched. The CDR3 sequence is 15 residues long. The germline gives CDR1 SGHTA, CDR2 FQGNSA. For the CDR3, the DNA is TGTGCCAGCAGCTTGGGACAGTTGGAGGTTTACGAGCAGTACTTC. As protein: CASSLGQLEVYEQYF.